This T cell receptor beta chain comes out of a study of shared clonotypes between healthy human individuals (dated by TCRdb to the early 2020s). Study-wide context: A couple of women and a few men aged 18 to 49 years were included in the cohort. For each donor, three plates each were used for CD4 naive and CD4 memory, two plates were used for CD8 naive, and one plate was used for CD8 memory. The study deeply sequenced blood TCR repertoires of about 5 healthy adults to estimate repertoire size and the extent of clonotype sharing between individuals. To increase sequencing depth and limit assay-specific biases, different laboratories used diverse techniques to prepare libraries and sequence TCR repertoires. Per donor, leukapheresis produced somewhere between about 0.94 and 9 billion PBMCs.

Regarding this clone: The antigen it recognizes is unknown. No base quality values were provided; no much bigger clone lies one nucleotide off.

What the work shows at the level of the full study, not this receptor alone: Even with the large sequencing depth, rarefaction of the sorted-subset datasets indicated that sequencing was incomplete. Higher generation probabilities were observed for clonotypes shared by all four sorted-subset donors than for non-shared clonotypes. When several donors were compared, the shared fraction of clonotypes was about 5.2% for naive CD4, over 3% for naive CD8, about 2.5% for memory CD4, and 0.3% to 0.5% for memory CD8. Estimated clonotype richness was generally larger for naive than for memory subsets. Sampling was limited to blood, and TCR repertoires in tissue likely differ from TCR repertoires in blood. Because the study included a small number of donors, the genetic and exposure-history diversity represented was limited. Pairwise subsampling led to the expectation that sequencing depth would affect the degree of clonotype sharing among donors.

The donors were healthy, HIV-negative adults with no recently reported acute infections or vaccinations. All donors were Caucasian adults living in Nashville, Tennessee, USA. CD4+ T cells were enriched by magnetic negative selection, after which naive cells were positively selected on CD45RA and the negative fraction was taken as the memory subset. After blood collection by leukapheresis, PBMCs were isolated using Ficoll-Histopaque density gradient centrifugation and then cryopreserved in the vapor phase of liquid nitrogen. Analytical flow cytometry was used to check the purity and quantity of each magnetically sorted T cell population. From each sorted fraction, genomic DNA was isolated and quantified by UV absorbance on a Nanodrop 2000c. Using the deep immunoSEQ assay, TCR CDR3 regions were amplified from genomic DNA by multiplex PCR. Extracted genomic DNA from each cell subset was spread evenly across all wells of several immunoSEQ 96-well plates, with each plate serving as a replicate. For sorted subsets, 200 to 250 ng of genomic DNA, equivalent to around 31,000 T cell genomes, went into each replicate PCR. Purified libraries were measured with a Qubit 3.0 fluorometer, size-checked on a Bioanalyzer 2100, and measured again with the KAPA Library Quantification kit. A separate single-read 150-cycle Illumina NextSeq 550 flow cell was used to sequence each immunoSEQ 96-well plate. As for the authors' bioinformatics: Because the immunoSEQ output included only junctional sequences and no quality scores, the filtering could not be the same as the filtering used for full-length reads. Sequences were annotated with PyIR, a Python wrapper for IgBLAST v1.9, using IMGT germline references to assign V/J genes and CDR3. Reads were removed for weak V/J assignments (E-value above 1e-6), missing CDR3, stop codons, out-of-frame junctions, or ambiguous translated residues. V3J clonotypes were defined as sequences sharing an identical inferred V gene, J gene, and CDR3 amino acid sequence. To compute the percentage overlap between repertoires, the number of shared unique clonotypes was divided by the size of the smaller repertoire. RTK rarefaction, the Chao1 estimator, and Recon v2.1 estimates of unobserved clonotypes were used to assess repertoire richness. For all TCRbeta clonotypes obtained by the gDNA method from four donors, generation probabilities were computed with OLGA. TCRdb provides this immuneACCESS table in a form limited to in-frame rearrangements. Some clones are lacking; in checked studies, under half of them reflect an unresolved V gene, and why the rest are absent is not known. The D gene and trimming were derived from the DNA, and the V and J assignments and clone size from that table. The sample table records millions of clones; more than 80% of these occur just once. 0.35% to 0.45% of the sample comes from the top ten.

Sequencing was performed on naive CD4+ T cells from PBMCs. The sample's cell subset or site, from its label and the paper: CD45RA+ positively selected. This receptor was obtained from a man aged 18 to 29 in good health. Some clones in this sample may be carry-over from other donors' samples.

The CDR3 protein sequence reads: CASSLGGGLGVEQYF. The DNA reads as follows: TGTGCCAGCAGCTTAGGGGGCGGGTTGGGCGTCGAGCAGTACTTC. This chain joins TRBV7-2 to TRBJ2-7, with the D call perhaps TRBD1 or TRBD2, each one matching 5 bases. CDR1 SGHTA and CDR2 FQGNSA are derived from the germline V gene. The cysteine opens and the phenylalanine closes a CDR3 of 15 amino acids. Of the read, only the CDR3 DNA is kept; its 45 bases are in frame from base 1. The V end loses 1 base and the J end loses 6 bases, and a stretch of 16 bases separates them. The entire variable domain, with the stretches around the CDR3 drawn from the reference TRBV7-2 and TRBJ2-7 proteins, is GAGVSQSPSNKVTEKGKDVELRCDPISGHTALYWYRQSLGQGLEFLIYFQGNSAPDKSGLPSDRFSAERTGGSVSTLTIQRTQQEDSAVYLCASSLGGGLGVEQYFGPGTRLTVT.